The 22 T cell receptor beta chains below were found in one sample sequenced in a study of T cell responses to AZD1222 COVID-19 vaccine. TCRdb keeps only in-frame clones here, not all; method: immunoSEQ multiplex PCR. Among about 120,000 clones, 85% to 95% were seen once, and the ten largest hold 2.9%. This sample comprised peripheral blood, obtained 28 days after the second AZD1222 dose. These receptors were taken from an adult who received the AZD1222 COVID-19 vaccine.

This clone was seen just once. As DNA, the CDR3 is TGTGCCAGCAGCCCCCGACAGGGCGACTGGGACACTGAAGCTTTCTTT. This gives the protein CASSPRQGDWDTEAFF. The chain employs TRBV14 and TRBJ1-1, with 7 nucleotides matching TRBD1. Trimming at V came to 4 bases and at J to 3 bases, leaving 11 bases not matched to a gene. The CDR3 consists of 16 residues. Looked up from germline, CDR1 is SGHDN and CDR2 is FVKESK.

This chain uses TRBV7-8 with TRBJ1-5; no reliable D call. CDR1 is SGHVS and CDR2 is FQNEAQ in the germline V gene. The CDR3 is 13 residues long. Trimming stripped 6 bases from V and 5 bases from J, with 11 bases between. The CDR3: CASRGWWDQPQHF. CDR3 sequence (DNA): TGTGCCAGCAGGGGCTGGTGGGATCAGCCCCAGCATTTT.

The rearrangement links TRBV7-9 to TRBJ1-2; possibly TRBD1 for D (5 bases). V gave up 0 bases and J gave up 4 bases, with 9 bases separating them. The CDR3 spans 14 residues. Per germline, CDR1 SEHNR and CDR2 FQNEAQ (reference sequence). The CDR3 loop is CASSLAGGAYGYTF. CDR3 nucleotides: TGTGCCAGCAGCTTAGCGGGGGGAGCCTATGGCTACACCTTC.

This sequence joins TRBV6-5 and TRBJ1-2; D may be TRBD1 (6 bases). Trimming removed 0 bases from V and 6 bases from J, with 17 bases in between. Germline assignment: CDR1 MNHEY and CDR2 SVGAGI. The CDR3 runs 16 residues. The CDR3 here is CASSYSRTGTRNGYTF. The DNA for the CDR3 is TGTGCCAGCAGTTACTCCCGGACCGGGACAAGGAATGGCTACACCTTC.

The V call is TRBV5-6, the J call TRBJ1-5; a weak D match, TRBD1 (5 bases). The CDR3 sequence is 13 residues long. CDR1 SGHDT and CDR2 YYEEEE come from the germline V gene. Trimming removed 2 bases at V and 4 bases at J, with 7 bases between. The CDR3 is CASSFWGNQPQHF. The DNA of the CDR3 is TGTGCCAGCAGCTTCTGGGGGAATCAGCCCCAGCATTTT.

The chain is built from TRBV5-1 and TRBJ2-1; 12 nucleotides line up with TRBD2. The germline CDR1 and CDR2 sequences are SGHRS and YFSETQ. CDR3 size: 16 residues. Trimming took 3 bases from V and 6 from J; bases not matched to a gene: 7. The CDR3 is CASSWTLAGGVNEQFF. The CDR3 bases are TGCGCCAGCAGCTGGACACTAGCGGGGGGTGTCAATGAGCAGTTCTTC.

The CDR3 DNA reads TGTGCCAGCAGCTTGGGGATTGGGGGGATCTATGGCTACACCTTC. It encodes CASSLGIGGIYGYTF. This chain uses TRBV5-6 with TRBJ1-2, with TRBD1 as a possible D gene (5 bases). The CDR3 runs 15 residues. The V end was cut by 0 bases, the J end by 4 bases, with 13 bases between. Germline CDR1 and CDR2: SGHDT and YYEEEE.

J is TRBJ1-1 and V is TRBV5-1; D ambiguous. V lost 4 bases and J 5 bases, leaving 15 bases between the germline ends. The CDR3 is 14 residues long. Germline CDR1 SGHRS, CDR2 YFSETQ. Here the CDR3 DNA reads TGCGCCAGCAGCGCGCAGGAGGGAGGAACTGAAGCTTTCTTT. Translating it yields CASSAQEGGTEAFF.

This clone occurred once. The chain links TRBV7-9 to TRBJ1-2, with 11 nucleotides matching TRBD1. V shed 5 bases, J shed 6 bases, and the junction held 5 bases outside the gene matches. The germline V gene encodes CDR1 SEHNR and CDR2 FQNEAQ (reference sequence). CDR3 length: 14 amino acids. The DNA of the CDR3 is TGTGCCAGCAGCCTAGGACAGGGGGCCGATGGCTACACCTTC. It yields the protein CASSLGQGADGYTF.

CDR3 nucleotide sequence: TGTGCCAGCAGCTTAGATTCAGGTCTAGCGGGGGTTACTGGGGAGCTGTTTTTT. Protein sequence: CASSLDSGLAGVTGELFF. The chain is built from TRBV11-2 and TRBJ2-2; TRBD2 matches 10 bases. V shed 0 bases, J shed 8 bases, and the junction held 12 bases outside the gene matches. This CDR3 has 18 residues. CDR1 and CDR2 (germline): SGHAT, FQNNGV.

This chain links TRBV25-1 with TRBJ2-7; 7 nucleotides align to TRBD1. Germline V gene data show CDR1 as MGHDK and CDR2 as SYGVNS. The V segment lost 6 bases and the J segment 5 bases; nucleotides outside the gene matches: 7. The CDR3 runs to 13 residues. The CDR3 DNA reads as TGTGCCAGCAGAGGAGACAGGGCTAACGAGCAGTACTTC. Translating it yields CASRGDRANEQYF.

The chain has TRBV28 and TRBJ1-5; 7 positions match TRBD1. The germline V gene has CDR1 MDHEN and CDR2 SYDVKM. This CDR3 is built from 15 residues. Trimming removed 6 bases from V and 5 bases from J; junction bases left unmatched: 10. CDR3 DNA: TGTGCCAGCAGCGACCTGACAGGGCTGGATCAGCCCCAGCATTTT. Its translation is CASSDLTGLDQPQHF. Based on the CDR3 plus reference TRBV28 and TRBJ1-5, the full variable domain is DVKVTQSSRYLVKRTGEKVFLECVQDMDHENMFWYRQDPGLGLRLIYFSYDVKMKEKGDIPEGYSVSREKKERFSLILESASTNQTSMYLCASSDLTGLDQPQHFGDGTRLSIL.

The chain is built from TRBV6-1 and TRBJ1-2, with D perhaps matching TRBD1 (6 bases). Germline CDR1 reads MNHNS; CDR2 reads SASEGT. V dropped 0 bases and J dropped 8 bases, with 19 bases sitting between them. This CDR3 contains 16 residues. Here the CDR3 reads CASSEALPGAPGGYTF. CDR3 coding DNA: TGTGCCAGCAGTGAAGCGCTTCCGGGGGCTCCTGGAGGCTACACCTTC.

The chain's CDR3 is CATRNERTGGSYNSPLHF. Written as DNA, the CDR3 is TGTGCCACCAGAAATGAAAGGACAGGCGGCTCCTATAATTCACCCCTCCACTTT. The gene calls are TRBV15 and TRBJ1-6, with 7 bases fitting TRBD1. There are 18 residues in the CDR3. J lost 0 bases, V lost 6 bases, and 11 bases had no gene match. Germline loops: CDR1 LNHNV, CDR2 YYDKDF (reference sequence). The variable domain in full, with the rest retrieved from reference TRBV15 and TRBJ1-6, is DAMVIQNPRYQVTQFGKPVTLSCSQTLNHNVMYWYQQKSSQAPKLLFHYYDKDFNNEADTPDNFQSRRPNTSFCFLDIRSPGLGDTAMYLCATRNERTGGSYNSPLHFGNGTRLTVT.

The chain joins TRBV29-1 to TRBJ2-7; D uncertain. V shed 0 bases and J shed 0 bases, with 12 bases lying between them. Germline V gene sequence: CDR1 SQVTM, CDR2 ANQGSEA. CDR3 length equals 15 residues. Written as DNA, the CDR3 is TGCAGCGTTGAAGATCGGAGAACAGTCTCCTACGAGCAGTACTTC. Translation gives CSVEDRRTVSYEQYF.

This chain joins TRBV6-4 and TRBJ1-2; D perhaps matches TRBD1 (5 bases). V gave up 4 bases and J gave up 7 bases, with 19 bases separating them. The germline gives CDR1 MRHNA, CDR2 SNTAGT. The CDR3 length is 15 residues. The CDR3 is CASSAEEGVVGGYTF. The DNA for the CDR3 is TGTGCCAGCAGTGCGGAAGAAGGGGTGGTTGGTGGCTACACCTTC.

The rearrangement joins TRBV5-1 to TRBJ2-7; 7 bases match TRBD1. The CDR3 runs to 14 residues. V trimming: 4 bases; J trimming: 1 base; junction bases outside the gene matches: 5. The germline gives CDR1 SGHRS, CDR2 YFSETQ. CDR3 sequence (DNA): TGCGCCAGCAGCCCAACAGGGGATTCCTACGAGCAGTACTTC. Amino acid sequence: CASSPTGDSYEQYF. The complete variable domain, with remaining parts taken from reference TRBV5-1 and TRBJ2-7, reads KAGVTQTPRYLIKTRGQQVTLSCSPISGHRSVSWYQQTPGQGLQFLFEYFSETQRNKGNFPGRFSGRQFSNSRSEMNVSTLELGDSALYLCASSPTGDSYEQYFGPGTRLTVT.

This clone appeared a single time. The V and J genes are TRBV5-6 and TRBJ1-1; D not resolved. The CDR3 consists of 14 residues. V lost 0 bases to trimming and J lost 7 bases, with 13 bases between them. Germline CDR1 is SGHDT and CDR2 is YYEEEE. The CDR3 is CASSLGLSSLEAFF. The CDR3 coding sequence is TGTGCCAGCAGCTTGGGGCTTTCCAGCCTTGAAGCTTTCTTT. The whole variable domain, filled in from reference TRBV5-6 and TRBJ1-1, reads DAGVTQSPTHLIKTRGQQVTLRCSPKSGHDTVSWYQQALGQGPQFIFQYYEEEERQRGNFPDRFSGHQFPNYSSELNVNALLLGDSALYLCASSLGLSSLEAFFGQGTRLTVV.

The chain combines TRBV2 with TRBJ2-7; possible D gene TRBD2, 5 bases. V was clipped by 8 bases and J by 2 bases, with 19 bases between them. This CDR3 is built from 15 residues. Germline CDR1 and CDR2: SNHLY and FYNNEI. As DNA, the CDR3 is TGTGCCAGCCGGGTGCTCGGCAGGACTCCCTACGAGCAGTACTTC. This encodes CASRVLGRTPYEQYF.

This chain joins TRBV18 and TRBJ1-1, with D possibly being TRBD1 (6 bases). The CDR3 sequence is 16 residues long. Germline V gives CDR1 KGHSH, CDR2 LQKENI. V was trimmed by 2 bases and J by 0 bases, leaving 13 bases between them. The CDR3 sequence is CASSPGQLGMNTEAFF. The CDR3 DNA reads as TGTGCCAGCTCACCAGGACAGCTTGGAATGAACACTGAAGCTTTCTTT.

V is TRBV15 and J is TRBJ2-7; D uncertain. CDR3 length: 13 residues. V lost 9 bases, J lost 2 bases, and 14 bases lay in between. Germline lookup yields CDR1 LNHNV and CDR2 YYDKDF (reference sequence). The chain's CDR3 is CATISPETYEQYF. DNA for the CDR3: TGTGCCACGATTTCGCCCGAGACCTACGAGCAGTACTTC.

This chain connects TRBV4-1 to TRBJ1-1; 8 bases align to TRBD1. Germline-derived CDR1 and CDR2 are MGHRA and YSYEKL. The V segment lost 6 bases and the J segment 0 bases; nucleotides outside the gene matches: 9. This CDR3 region has 16 residues. As DNA, the CDR3 is TGCGCCAGCAGGGACAGGGTTGAGGCGTTGAACACTGAAGCTTTCTTT. It is translated as CASRDRVEALNTEAFF.